The 3 T cell receptor beta chains listed next were all sequenced from one sample in a study of blood T cell repertoires in COVID-19. Clones were read by immunoSEQ multiplex PCR, and TCRdb kept only the in-frame ones, dropping some. The sample includes some 90,000 clones, nearly 90% of them seen just once. Material: peripheral blood. These receptors were obtained from a man aged 45-60 years with acute or convalescent COVID-19.

The chain carries TRBV18 and TRBJ1-6, with 7 bases fitting TRBD1. Trimming cost V 3 bases and J 10 bases; bases outside gene matches: 3. The CDR3 is made up of 13 amino acids. The germline gives CDR1 KGHSH, CDR2 LQKENI. CDR3 protein: CASSPPGGSPLHF. The CDR3 coding sequence is TGTGCCAGCTCACCGCCAGGGGGGTCACCCCTCCACTTT. Filled out from reference TRBV18 and TRBJ1-6, the complete variable domain reads NAGVMQNPRHLVRRRGQEARLRCSPMKGHSHVYWYRQLPEEGLKFMVYLQKENIIDESGMPKERFSAEFPKEGPSILRIQQVVRGDSAAYFCASSPPGGSPLHFGNGTRLTVT.

The chain has TRBV12-3 or TRBV12-4 and TRBJ1-2; 7 nucleotides match TRBD1. The CDR3 loop spans 13 amino acids. Losses at the gene ends were 6 bases for V and 8 bases for J; bases not matched to a gene: 9. The CDR3 DNA reads as TGTGCCAGCAGCTCGGGACAGATGGGGGGCTACACCTTC. This encodes CASSSGQMGGYTF.

This sequence joins TRBV10-3 and TRBJ2-7; tentative D call: TRBD2 (6 bases). Trimming took off 5 bases at V and 5 bases at J, with 13 bases between the two ends. The germline V gene has CDR1 ENHRY and CDR2 SYGVKD. The CDR3 length is 13 residues. The CDR3 DNA sequence: TGTGCCATCAGTAAGGACTATCGCGACGAGCAGTACTTC. Translating it yields CAISKDYRDEQYF.